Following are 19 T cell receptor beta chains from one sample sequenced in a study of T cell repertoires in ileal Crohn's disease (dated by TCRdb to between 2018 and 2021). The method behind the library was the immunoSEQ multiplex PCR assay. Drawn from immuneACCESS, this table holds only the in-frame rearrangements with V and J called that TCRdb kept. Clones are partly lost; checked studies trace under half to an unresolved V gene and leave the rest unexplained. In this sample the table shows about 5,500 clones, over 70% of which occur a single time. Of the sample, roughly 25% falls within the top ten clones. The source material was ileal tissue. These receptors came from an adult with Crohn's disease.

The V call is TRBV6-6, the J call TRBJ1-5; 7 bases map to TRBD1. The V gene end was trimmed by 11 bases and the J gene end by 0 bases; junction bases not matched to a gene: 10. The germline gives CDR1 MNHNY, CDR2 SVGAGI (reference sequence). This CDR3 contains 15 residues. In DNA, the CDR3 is TGTGCCGGCGGACGGACAGGTGTTAGCAATCAGCCCCAGCATTTT. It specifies CAGGRTGVSNQPQHF.

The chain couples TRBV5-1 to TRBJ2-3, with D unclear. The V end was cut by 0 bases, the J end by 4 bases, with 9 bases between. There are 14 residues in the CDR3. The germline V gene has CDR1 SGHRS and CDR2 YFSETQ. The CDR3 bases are TGCGCCAGCAGCTTGGCCCGGAGTGCAGATACGCAGTATTTT. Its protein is CASSLARSADTQYF.

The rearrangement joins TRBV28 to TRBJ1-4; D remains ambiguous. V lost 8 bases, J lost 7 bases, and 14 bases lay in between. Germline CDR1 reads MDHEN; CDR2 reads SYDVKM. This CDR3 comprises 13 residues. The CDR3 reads CASLGSVGEKLFF. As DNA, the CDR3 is TGTGCCAGCTTAGGAAGCGTCGGTGAAAAACTGTTTTTT.

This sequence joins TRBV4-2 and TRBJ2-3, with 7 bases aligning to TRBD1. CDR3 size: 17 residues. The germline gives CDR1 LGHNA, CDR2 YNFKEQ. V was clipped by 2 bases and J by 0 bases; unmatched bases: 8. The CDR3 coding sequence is TGTGCCAGCAGCCAACGCAGGGGGAATCCTAGCACAGATACGCAGTATTTT. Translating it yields CASSQRRGNPSTDTQYF.

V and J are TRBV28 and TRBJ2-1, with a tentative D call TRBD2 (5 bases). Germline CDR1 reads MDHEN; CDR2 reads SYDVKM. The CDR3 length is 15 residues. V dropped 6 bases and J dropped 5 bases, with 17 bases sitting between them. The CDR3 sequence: CASRHHSGLDNEQFF. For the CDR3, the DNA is TGTGCCAGCAGACACCACAGCGGACTGGACAATGAGCAGTTCTTC. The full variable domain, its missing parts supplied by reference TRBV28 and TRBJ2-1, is DVKVTQSSRYLVKRTGEKVFLECVQDMDHENMFWYRQDPGLGLRLIYFSYDVKMKEKGDIPEGYSVSREKKERFSLILESASTNQTSMYLCASRHHSGLDNEQFFGPGTRLTVL.

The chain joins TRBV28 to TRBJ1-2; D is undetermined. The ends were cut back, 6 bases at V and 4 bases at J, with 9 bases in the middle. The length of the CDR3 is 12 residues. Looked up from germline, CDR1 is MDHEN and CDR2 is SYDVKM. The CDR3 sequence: CASSARVYGYTF. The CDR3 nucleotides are TGTGCCAGCAGCGCCCGGGTCTATGGCTACACCTTC.

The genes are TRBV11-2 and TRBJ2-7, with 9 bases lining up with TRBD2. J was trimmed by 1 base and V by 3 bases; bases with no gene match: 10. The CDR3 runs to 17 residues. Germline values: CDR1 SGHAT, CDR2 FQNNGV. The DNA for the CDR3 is TGTGCCAGCAGCTTTGGTAGCGGGGGCCTCGCGTCCTACGAGCAGTACTTC. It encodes CASSFGSGGLASYEQYF.

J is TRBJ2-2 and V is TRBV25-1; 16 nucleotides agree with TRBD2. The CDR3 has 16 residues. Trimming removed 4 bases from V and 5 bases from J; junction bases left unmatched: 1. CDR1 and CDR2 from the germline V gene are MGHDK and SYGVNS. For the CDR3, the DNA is TGTGCCAGCAGTGTGGGACTAGCGGGAGGGACCGGGGAGCTGTTTTTT. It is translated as CASSVGLAGGTGELFF.

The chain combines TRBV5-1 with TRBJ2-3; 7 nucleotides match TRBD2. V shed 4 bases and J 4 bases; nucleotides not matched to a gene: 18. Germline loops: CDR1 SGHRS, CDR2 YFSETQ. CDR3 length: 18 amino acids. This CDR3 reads CASSTVGGGDHRADTQYF. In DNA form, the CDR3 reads TGCGCCAGCAGCACGGTGGGGGGAGGGGATCATCGGGCAGATACGCAGTATTTT. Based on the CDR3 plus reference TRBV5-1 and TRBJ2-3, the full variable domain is KAGVTQTPRYLIKTRGQQVTLSCSPISGHRSVSWYQQTPGQGLQFLFEYFSETQRNKGNFPGRFSGRQFSNSRSEMNVSTLELGDSALYLCASSTVGGGDHRADTQYFGPGTRLTVL.

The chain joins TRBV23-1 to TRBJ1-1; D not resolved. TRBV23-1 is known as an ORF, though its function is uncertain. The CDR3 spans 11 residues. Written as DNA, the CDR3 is TGCAGGTGGGCCAGCGGCACTGAAGCTTTCTTT. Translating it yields CRWASGTEAFF.

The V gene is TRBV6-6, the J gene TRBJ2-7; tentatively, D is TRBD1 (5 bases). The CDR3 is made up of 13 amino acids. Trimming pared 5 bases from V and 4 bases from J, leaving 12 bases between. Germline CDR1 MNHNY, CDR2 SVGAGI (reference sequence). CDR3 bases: TGTGCCAGCAGTCCGACAGAGACTTACGAGCAGTACTTC. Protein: CASSPTETYEQYF.

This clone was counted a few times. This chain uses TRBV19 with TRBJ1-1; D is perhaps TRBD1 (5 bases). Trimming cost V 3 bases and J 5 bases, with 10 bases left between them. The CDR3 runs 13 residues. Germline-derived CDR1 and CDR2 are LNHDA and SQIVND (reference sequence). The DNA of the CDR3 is TGTGCCAGTAGTATCGCCGACAGTACTGAAGCTTTCTTT. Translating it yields CASSIADSTEAFF.

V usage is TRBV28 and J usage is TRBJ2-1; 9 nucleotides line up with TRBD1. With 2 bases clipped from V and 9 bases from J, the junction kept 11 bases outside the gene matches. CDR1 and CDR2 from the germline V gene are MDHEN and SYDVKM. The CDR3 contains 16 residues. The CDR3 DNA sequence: TGTGCCAGCAGTTTAGGTCCTGGTTGGACAGGGGTTGAGCAGTTCTTC. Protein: CASSLGPGWTGVEQFF.

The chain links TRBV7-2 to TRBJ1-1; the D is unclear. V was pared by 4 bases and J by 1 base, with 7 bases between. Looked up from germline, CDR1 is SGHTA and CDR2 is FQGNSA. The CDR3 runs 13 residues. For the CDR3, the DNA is TGTGCCAGCAGCTCCCAATGGAACACTGAAGCTTTCTTT. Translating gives CASSSQWNTEAFF.

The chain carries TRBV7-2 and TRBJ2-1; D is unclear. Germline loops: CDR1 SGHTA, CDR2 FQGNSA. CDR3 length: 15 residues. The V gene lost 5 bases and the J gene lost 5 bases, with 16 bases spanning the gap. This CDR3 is CASSPIDSVNNEQFF. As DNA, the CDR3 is TGTGCCAGCAGCCCGATCGACTCCGTTAACAATGAGCAGTTCTTC. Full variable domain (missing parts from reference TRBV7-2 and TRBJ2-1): GAGVSQSPSNKVTEKGKDVELRCDPISGHTALYWYRQSLGQGLEFLIYFQGNSAPDKSGLPSDRFSAERTGGSVSTLTIQRTQQEDSAVYLCASSPIDSVNNEQFFGPGTRLTVL.

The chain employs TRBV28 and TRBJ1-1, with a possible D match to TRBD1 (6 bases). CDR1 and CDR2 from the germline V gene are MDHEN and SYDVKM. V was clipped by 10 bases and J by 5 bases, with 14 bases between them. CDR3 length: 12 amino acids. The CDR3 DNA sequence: TGTGCCACCCAAGGGGGTTTGACTGAAGCTTTCTTT. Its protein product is CATQGGLTEAFF.

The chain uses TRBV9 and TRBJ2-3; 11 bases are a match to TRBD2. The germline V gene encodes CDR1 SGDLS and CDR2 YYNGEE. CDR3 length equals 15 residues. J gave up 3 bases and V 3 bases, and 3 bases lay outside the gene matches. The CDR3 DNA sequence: TGTGCCAGCAGCGAAACTAGCGGGAGAACAGATACGCAGTATTTT. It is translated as CASSETSGRTDTQYF.

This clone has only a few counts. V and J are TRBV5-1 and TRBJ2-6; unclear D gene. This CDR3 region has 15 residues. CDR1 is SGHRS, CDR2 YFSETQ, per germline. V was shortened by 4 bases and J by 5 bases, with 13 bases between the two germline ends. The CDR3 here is CASSGDGSRANVLTF. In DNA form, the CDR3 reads TGCGCCAGCAGCGGAGACGGGTCACGGGCCAACGTCCTGACTTTC.

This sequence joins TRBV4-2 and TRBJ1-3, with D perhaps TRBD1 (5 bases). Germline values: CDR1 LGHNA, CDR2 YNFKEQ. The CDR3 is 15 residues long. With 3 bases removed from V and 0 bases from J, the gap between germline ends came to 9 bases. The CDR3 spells CASSHQDTSGNTIYF. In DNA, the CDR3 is TGTGCCAGCAGCCACCAGGACACCTCTGGAAACACCATATATTTT.